A selection of T cell receptor beta chains follows, all from one sample in a study of beta chain features in type 1 diabetes. Sequencing was performed with immunoSEQ multiplex PCR; in TCRdb, only in-frame clones are kept and a portion is missing. The table lists some 700,000 clones, about an eighth of them singletons. The specimen sequenced was naive CD4+ T cells from blood. The receptors stem from a young man with type 1 diabetes. Each CDR3 is given with its conserved first and last residue.

J: TRBJ1-1
V: TRBV30
CDR3: CAWSIGPGGAEAFF

J: TRBJ2-2
V: TRBV4-1
CDR3: CASSQDNWSGLNTGELFF

J: TRBJ1-1
V: TRBV5-1
CDR3: CASSVLTGGNTEAFF

J: TRBJ1-5
V: TRBV5-1
CDR3: CASSSGHDNQPQHF

J: TRBJ1-1
V: TRBV2
CDR3: CASSGGQGTEAFF

J: TRBJ1-5
V: TRBV4-1
CDR3: CASSQGQGARQPQHF

J: TRBJ2-1
V: TRBV11-2
CDR3: CASSLAAHFTNEQFF

J: TRBJ2-3
V: TRBV11-2
CDR3: CASSPGLLSDTQYF

J: TRBJ2-7
V: TRBV14
CDR3: CASSQGPWSYEQYF

J: TRBJ1-3
V: TRBV7-2
CDR3: CASSLAPGGNTIYF

J: TRBJ2-7
V: TRBV18
CDR3: CASSPRTSGTYEQYF